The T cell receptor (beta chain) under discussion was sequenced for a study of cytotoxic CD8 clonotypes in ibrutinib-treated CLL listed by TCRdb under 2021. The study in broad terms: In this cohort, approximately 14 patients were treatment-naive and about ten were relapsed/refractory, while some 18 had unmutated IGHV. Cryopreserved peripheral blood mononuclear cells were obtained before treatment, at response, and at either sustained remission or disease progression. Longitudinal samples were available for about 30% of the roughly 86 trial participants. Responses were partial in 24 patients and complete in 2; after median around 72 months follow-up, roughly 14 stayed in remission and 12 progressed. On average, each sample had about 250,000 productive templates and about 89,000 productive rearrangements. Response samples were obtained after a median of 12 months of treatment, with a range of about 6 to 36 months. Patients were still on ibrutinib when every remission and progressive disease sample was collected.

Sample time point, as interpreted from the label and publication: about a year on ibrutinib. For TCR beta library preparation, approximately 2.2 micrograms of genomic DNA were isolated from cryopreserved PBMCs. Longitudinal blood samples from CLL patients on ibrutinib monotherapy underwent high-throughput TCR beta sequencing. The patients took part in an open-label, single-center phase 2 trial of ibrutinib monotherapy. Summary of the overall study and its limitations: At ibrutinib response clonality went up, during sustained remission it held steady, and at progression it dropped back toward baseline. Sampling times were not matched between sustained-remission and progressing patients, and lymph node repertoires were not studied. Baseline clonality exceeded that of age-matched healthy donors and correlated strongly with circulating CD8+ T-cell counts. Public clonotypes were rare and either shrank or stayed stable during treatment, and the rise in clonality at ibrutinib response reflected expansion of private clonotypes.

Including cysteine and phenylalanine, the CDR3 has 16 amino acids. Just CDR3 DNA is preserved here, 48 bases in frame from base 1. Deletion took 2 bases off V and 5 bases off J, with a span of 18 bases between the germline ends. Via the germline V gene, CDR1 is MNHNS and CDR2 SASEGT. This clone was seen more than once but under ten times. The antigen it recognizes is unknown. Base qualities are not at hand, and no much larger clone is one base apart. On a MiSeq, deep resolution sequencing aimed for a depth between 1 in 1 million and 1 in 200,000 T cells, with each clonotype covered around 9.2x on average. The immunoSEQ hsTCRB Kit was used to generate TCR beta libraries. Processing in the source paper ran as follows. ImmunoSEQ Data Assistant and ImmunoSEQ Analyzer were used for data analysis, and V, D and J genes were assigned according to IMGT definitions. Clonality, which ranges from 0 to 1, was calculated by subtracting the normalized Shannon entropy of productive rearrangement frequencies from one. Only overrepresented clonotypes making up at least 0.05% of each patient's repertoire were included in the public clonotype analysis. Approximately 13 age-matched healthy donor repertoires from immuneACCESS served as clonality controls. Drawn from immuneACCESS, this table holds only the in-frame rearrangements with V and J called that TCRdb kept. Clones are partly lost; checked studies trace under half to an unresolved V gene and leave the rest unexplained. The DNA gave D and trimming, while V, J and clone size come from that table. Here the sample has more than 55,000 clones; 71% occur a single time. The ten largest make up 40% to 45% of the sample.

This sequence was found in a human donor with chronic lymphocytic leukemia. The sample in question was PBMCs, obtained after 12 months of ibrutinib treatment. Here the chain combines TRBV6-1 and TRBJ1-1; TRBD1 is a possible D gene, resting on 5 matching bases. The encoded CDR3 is CASSEQGELGGTEAFF. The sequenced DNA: TGTGCCAGCAGTGAACAAGGGGAGCTGGGGGGTACTGAAGCTTTCTTT.